This T cell receptor beta chain comes out of a study of T cell clones after liver transplantation. Looking at the study overall: Apart from three HCV-positive recipients, transplants were for non-autoimmune, non-viral reasons. Draws occurred before transplant, before withdrawal, and after complete or failed withdrawal. General study results and limits: Low donor cell numbers restricted donor-reactive repertoire measurement in two subjects. These preliminary findings come from unstandardized post-transplant sampling times.

Measured with immunoSEQ multiplex PCR; TCRdb has only the in-frame clones, and not every one. The sample lists under 60,000 clones; under 85% were seen once. This clone occurred once. Its antigen is not known. Germline trimming cut 2 bases from V and 7 bases from J; bases unmatched to any gene: 7. The germline V gene encodes CDR1 SQVTM and CDR2 ANQGSEA. The CDR3 is made up of 14 amino acids. This specimen consisted of CD4+ T cells from blood, obtained at the 22-month timepoint. The J gene is TRBJ1-2, the V gene TRBV29-1, with TRBD1 matching 10 bases. This receptor was identified in a human patient who received a liver transplant. Some T cells may trace back to the graft donor. CDR3 loop: CSVEKGGQGGGYTF. For the CDR3, the DNA is TGCAGCGTTGAAAAGGGAGGACAGGGGGGTGGCTACACCTTC.